The clone carrying this T cell receptor beta chain has only a few counts. These data come from a study of Ad26.COV2.S vaccination and SARS-CoV-2 variants. Treatment in this sample: approximately 18 received Ad26.COV2.S at low or high dose, single or two shots; about 5 received placebo; per-sample allocation not given. Sampling occurred on day 63 after the first vaccine or placebo injection. Here immunoSEQ multiplex PCR was the method, and the copy in TCRdb shows in-frame clones only, minus some. The data hold 300,000 to 400,000 clones, with about 88% observed a single time. Trimming took 1 base from V and 4 from J, leaving 10 bases between them. The CDR3 totals 14 residues. Germline V gene lookup returns CDR1 LNHDA and CDR2 SQIVND (reference sequence).

The receptor was derived from a person aged 18-65 years who received the Ad26.COV2.S COVID-19 vaccine or a placebo. This chain connects TRBV19 to TRBJ1-1, with a possible D match to TRBD1 (5 bases). The material sequenced was peripheral blood, taken in a trial of Ad26.COV2.S vaccine versus placebo. Here the CDR3 DNA reads TGTGCCAGTAGTATAGGAACCAGGGTCACTGAAGCTTTCTTT. It codes for CASSIGTRVTEAFF.